The entry that follows covers one T cell receptor beta chain sequence. What it recognizes is unknown. This sample is part of a study of chemoradiotherapy in HPV16-positive cancers. Study at large: Candidate HPV-specific clones and shared TCR motifs came from a couple of HPV16-positive patients.

The V gene end was trimmed by 4 bases and the J gene end by 1 base; junction bases not matched to a gene: 1. CDR3 length: 14 residues. CDR1 and CDR2 (germline): SNHLY, FYNNEI. Overall study findings and caveats: Candidate HPV-specific clones and E7-related TCR motifs grew in tumor during treatment.

Generated by immunoSEQ multiplex PCR, the TCRdb table keeps only in-frame clones and is missing some. The repertoire holds some 21,000 clones, with about 90% as singletons. The sequence was collected from a human donor with HPV-associated anogenital cancer. This rearrangement joins TRBV2 to TRBJ2-1, with 7 bases identical to TRBD1. The sample was blood, taken from a patient who underwent chemoradiotherapy. The CDR3 protein is CASSGQGSYNEQFF. Here the CDR3 DNA reads TGTGCCAGCAGTGGACAGGGTTCCTACAATGAGCAGTTCTTC.